These 12 T cell receptor beta chains originate from one sample sequenced in a study of T cell repertoires in cytomegalovirus infection. Each CDR3 protein gets one entry after TCRdb re-called the reads with MiXCR. The sample holds 740,000 or so distinct CDR3 sequences, 35% to 45% seen once. The sequencing sample was made of PBMCs. These receptors came from a human donor in good health (CMV status not recorded). Some clones in this sample may be carry-over from other donors' samples.

This clonotype was counted at least ten times. The rearrangement uses TRBV4-2 and TRBJ2-6; TRBD1 is a possible D gene (5 bases). V shed 0 bases and J shed 3 bases, with 9 bases lying between them. Germline lookup yields CDR1 LGHNA and CDR2 YNFKEQ. The CDR3 sequence is 16 residues long. The CDR3 nucleotides read TGTGCCAGCAGCCAAGAAGGCCAGGGTGGGGCCAACGTCCTGACTTTC. It specifies CASSQEGQGGANVLTF.

For this clonotype: This may arise from a read error, as a much more abundant clone is one base away. The chain couples TRBV7-6 to TRBJ2-5; possible D gene TRBD1, 7 bases. Germline V lookup: CDR1 SGHVS, CDR2 FNYEAQ. CDR3 size: 14 residues. The CDR3 protein is CASSTRQGWEDQYF. For the CDR3, the DNA is TGTGCTAGCAGCACCCGACAGGGCTGGGAGGACCAGTACTTC.

The chain recombines TRBV2 with TRBJ2-2; D remains unclear. V was trimmed by 3 bases and J by 7 bases, leaving 9 bases between them. The CDR3 is made up of 13 amino acids. CDR1 and CDR2 from the germline V gene are SNHLY and FYNNEI. Here the CDR3 DNA reads TGTGCCAGCAGTGACATGGAGAACGGGGAGCTGTTTTTT. Translated, it gives CASSDMENGELFF.

This clonotype was detected only a few times. The V gene is TRBV12-3 or TRBV12-4, the J gene TRBJ1-1, with 8 bases aligning to TRBD1. The V gene end was trimmed by 5 bases and the J gene end by 4 bases; junction bases not matched to a gene: 6. This CDR3 is 14 amino acids long. For the CDR3, the DNA is TGTGCCAGCAGTCTGACAGGGGATTTCACTGAAGCTTTCTTT. Translating gives CASSLTGDFTEAFF.

This clonotype was counted between two and nine times. This chain connects TRBV6-6 to TRBJ1-1; D ambiguous. V was cut by 7 bases and J by 2 bases, with 17 bases left in between. Germline V gene data show CDR1 as MNHNY and CDR2 as SVGAGI (reference sequence). The CDR3 is 15 residues long. CDR3 sequence (DNA): TGTGCCAGCATTCCGGTTGCAGCAAAAAACACTGAAGCTTTCTTT. Amino acids: CASIPVAAKNTEAFF.

This rearrangement joins TRBV7-8 to TRBJ1-1; D uncertain. V lost 0 bases and J 7 bases, leaving 12 bases between the germline ends. CDR1 is SGHVS and CDR2 is FQNEAQ in the germline V gene. The CDR3 consists of 14 residues. In DNA, the CDR3 is TGTGCCAGCAGCTTAGCGGATAAACACCTTGAAGCTTTCTTT. It codes for CASSLADKHLEAFF.

This clonotype was detected a few times. J is TRBJ2-1 and V is TRBV6-6, with TRBD2 as a possible D gene (5 bases). Germline V CDR1 and CDR2: MNHNY, SVGAGI (reference sequence). The CDR3 has 17 residues. The germline V and J ends were trimmed by 0 bases and 0 bases, with 12 bases remaining between them. The CDR3 sequence is CASSYSKRSSSYNEQFF. The CDR3 DNA follows: TGTGCCAGCAGTTACTCGAAGCGGTCGAGCTCCTACAATGAGCAGTTCTTC.

In its sample, this clonotype was seen once. The V and J genes are TRBV9 and TRBJ1-2, with 7 bases fitting TRBD1. J gave up 4 bases and V 3 bases, and 6 bases lay outside the gene matches. This CDR3 comprises 14 residues. CDR1 is SGDLS, CDR2 YYNGEE, per germline. CDR3 in amino acids: CASSGQGGVYGYTF. In DNA, the CDR3 is TGTGCCAGCAGCGGACAGGGAGGGGTCTATGGCTACACCTTC.

This clonotype appeared a few times. The junction departs from the called germline gene at one end, perhaps through a read error. This chain uses TRBV6-2 or TRBV6-3 with TRBJ2-2, with 13 bases fitting TRBD2. The CDR3 is 15 residues long. CDR1 is MNHEY, CDR2 SVGEGT, per germline. CDR3 sequence: CASRTSGRNPGELFF. CDR3 DNA sequence: TGTGCCAGCAGGACTAGCGGGAGGAACCCCGGGGAGCTGTTTTTT.

J is TRBJ2-6 and V is TRBV19; possibly TRBD2 for D (6 bases). The V and J ends lost 1 base and 4 bases respectively, with 17 bases between them. This CDR3 comprises 18 residues. Germline lookup yields CDR1 LNHDA and CDR2 SQIVND (reference sequence). The CDR3 DNA sequence: TGTGCCAGTAGTATAGCCCACAGGCGGGGTGCAGGGGCCAACGTCCTGACTTTC. The encoded protein is CASSIAHRRGAGANVLTF.

This clonotype has only a few counts. The rearrangement links TRBV19 to TRBJ1-1; 7 bases agree with TRBD1. Looked up from germline, CDR1 is LNHDA and CDR2 is SQIVND (reference sequence). J was trimmed by 0 bases and V by 4 bases; bases with no gene match: 8. The CDR3 consists of 16 residues. The CDR3 nucleotides read TGTGCCAGTAGTAAGGACAGGAGATTCATGAACACTGAAGCTTTCTTT. Translating gives CASSKDRRFMNTEAFF.

The gene calls are TRBV4-2 and TRBJ2-5; D might be TRBD2 (6 bases). The CDR3 length is 13 residues. CDR1 is LGHNA, CDR2 YNFKEQ, per germline. Trimming pared 4 bases from V and 5 bases from J, leaving 11 bases between. Here the CDR3 DNA reads TGTGCCAGCAGCCGGGGGGTAGCGGAGACCCAGTACTTC. Translated, it gives CASSRGVAETQYF.